This TCR beta chain was recovered during a study of blood T cells in healthy people across ages. For the study at large: When template switching was applied, about one barcoded beta molecule was captured per two T cells. Findings and limits, study-wide: Correlation between TCR beta diversity and naive T cell percentage was strong.

With a J-beta primer mix and a sample-barcoded 5' primer, a second PCR ran roughly 7 to 11 cycles. Each CDR3 protein is one row after TCRdb ran MiXCR on the 5' RACE reads. In the table there are about 810,000 distinct CDR3 sequences, about 37% of which are singletons. Isolation recovered at least 6.5 million PBMCs from every sample. There were at least 5.5 micrograms of total RNA extracted from every sample. This CDR3 is 17 amino acids long. The germline V gene has CDR1 MDHEN and CDR2 SYDVKM. V gave up 5 bases and J gave up 7 bases, with 26 bases separating them. Concerning this clonotype itself: What it binds is not known.

What was sequenced was blood. The genes are TRBV28 and TRBJ1-2, with a tentative D call TRBD1 (6 bases). This TCR was sampled from a man between 18 and 29 years old in good health. The DNA of the CDR3 is TGTGCCAGCAGTCCTCTTCGGCTCAGTTACGGGGGCTCTGGCTACACCTTC. Amino acid sequence: CASSPLRLSYGGSGYTF.